Below are 11 T cell receptor beta chains sequenced from a single sample in a study of regulatory T cells in long-lasting Graves disease (dated by TCRdb to the early 2020s). The intended sense of this specimen's time point label: newly diagnosed GD, antithyroid drugs for less than 3 months. For both TCR sequencing and RNA sequencing, RNA was extracted from PBMCs using TRIzol. The protocol used for the library was multiplex PCR. Sequencing was carried out with an Illumina HiSeq 4000. To build TCR beta libraries, CDR3 regions were amplified by Arm-PCR using iRepertoire HTBI primers. TCRdb trimmed public reads at Q25 via fastp, called clones via MiXCR and kept in-frame beta chains. Each entry merges the rows of one CDR3 protein and shows their most common DNA and genes. The sample records a few hundred thousand distinct CDR3 sequences, about an eighth of which are singletons. The ten biggest clones cover over 15% of the sample.

A further study also used this sample, focusing on T cells in Graves' hyperthyroidism and ophthalmopathy.

Sequenced material: peripheral blood mononuclear cells (PBMCs), taken at new diagnosis, from a patient treated with antithyroid drugs. The receptor set was obtained from a woman aged 18-29 years with Graves disease. Donor details come from another sample of the same person, matched by shared clones.

This clonotype occurred many times. This chain uses TRBV28 with TRBJ1-1; TRBD1 agrees at 7 bases. The J segment lost 1 base and the V segment lost 4 bases, leaving 6 bases of the junction unmatched. Germline CDR1 MDHEN, CDR2 SYDVKM. The CDR3 covers 15 residues. CDR3 residues: CASSSDRVKNTEAFF. For the CDR3, the DNA is TGTGCCAGCAGTTCCGACAGGGTCAAGAACACTGAAGCTTTCTTT.

Many counts were recorded for this clonotype. V gene TRBV20-1 combines with J gene TRBJ2-6; tentatively, D is TRBD1 or TRBD2 (5 bases each). The germline V and J ends were trimmed by 5 bases and 3 bases, with 8 bases remaining between them. The CDR3 sequence is 13 residues long. The germline CDR1 and CDR2 sequences are DFQATT and SNEGSKA (reference sequence). CDR3 DNA: TGCAGTGCTGGGGGATATGGGGCCAACGTCCTGACTTTC. This encodes CSAGGYGANVLTF.

This clonotype was counted ten times or more. The V call is TRBV27, the J call TRBJ2-3; no clear D. V was trimmed by 5 bases and J by 4 bases, leaving 13 bases between them. The CDR3 is made up of 14 amino acids. Germline lookup yields CDR1 MNHEY and CDR2 SMNVEV (reference sequence). The DNA of the CDR3 is TGTGCCAGCAGTCCCGGAACGAGTGCAGATACGCAGTATTTT. It yields the protein CASSPGTSADTQYF.

This clonotype was seen repeatedly, ten times or more. This chain links TRBV28 with TRBJ2-5, with 7 bases lining up with TRBD2. CDR1 is MDHEN and CDR2 is SYDVKM in the germline V gene. This CDR3 comprises 13 residues. V lost 5 bases, J lost 7 bases, and 7 bases stayed unmatched. The CDR3 sequence is CASSLVGLGTQYF. CDR3 bases: TGTGCCAGCAGTCTTGTCGGACTAGGGACCCAGTACTTC. Based on the CDR3 plus reference TRBV28 and TRBJ2-5, the full variable domain is DVKVTQSSRYLVKRTGEKVFLECVQDMDHENMFWYRQDPGLGLRLIYFSYDVKMKEKGDIPEGYSVSREKKERFSLILESASTNQTSMYLCASSLVGLGTQYFGPGTRLLVL.

The chain uses TRBV30 and TRBJ2-1; 10 nucleotides align to TRBD2. CDR1 and CDR2 from the germline V gene are GTSNPN and SVGIG (reference sequence). This CDR3 region has 14 residues. J was trimmed by 6 bases and V by 6 bases; bases with no gene match: 8. The CDR3 loop is CACSVGLAINEQFF. In DNA form, the CDR3 reads TGTGCCTGTAGCGTGGGACTAGCGATCAATGAGCAGTTCTTC.

This clonotype was counted many times. The chain employs TRBV11-2 and TRBJ2-7; 12 nucleotides match TRBD2. This CDR3 has 18 residues. V gave up 5 bases and J gave up 2 bases; unmatched junction bases: 13. Germline CDR1 and CDR2: SGHAT and FQNNGV. The CDR3 nucleotides read TGTGCCAGCAGCCCCCTACTAGCGGGAGGCCCCGACGCCTACGAGCAGTACTTC. It codes for CASSPLLAGGPDAYEQYF.

This clonotype was seen a few times. The rearrangement joins TRBV4-3 to TRBJ1-5; D is perhaps TRBD1 (5 bases). Germline V gives CDR1 LGHNA, CDR2 YSLEER. CDR3 length: 15 amino acids. Trimming left V 0 bases short and J 9 bases short, with 15 bases between. The CDR3, as DNA: TGCGCCAGCAGCCAAGATGTCCAGGGCGGCGGGCCCCAGCATTTT. This gives the protein CASSQDVQGGGPQHF.

At least ten counts were recorded for this clonotype. V gene TRBV20-1 combines with J gene TRBJ2-3, with D tentatively TRBD1 (6 bases). Germline assignment: CDR1 DFQATT and CDR2 SNEGSKA (reference sequence). V gave up 2 bases and J gave up 0 bases, with 9 bases separating them. The CDR3 contains 14 residues. The CDR3: CSARRGGSTDTQYF. CDR3 DNA sequence: TGCAGTGCTAGACGAGGGGGAAGCACAGATACGCAGTATTTT.

This clonotype occurred a few times. J is TRBJ2-7 and V is TRBV6-1; maybe TRBD1 (8 bases). Per the germline V gene, CDR1 is MNHNS and CDR2 is SASEGT. The CDR3 spans 13 residues. Trimming left V 6 bases short and J 5 bases short, with 14 bases between. CDR3 sequence (DNA): TGTGCCAGCAGCCTACAGGGGGGGAACGAGCAGTACGTC. This translates into CASSLQGGNEQYV.

Concerning this clonotype itself: Since a much larger clone is just one base distant, this may be a read error. The chain is built from TRBV6-2 or TRBV6-3 and TRBJ2-7; D assignment may be TRBD1 or TRBD2 (5 bases each). The CDR3 is 16 amino acids. V was shortened by 5 bases and J by 1 base, with 18 bases between the two germline ends. The germline CDR1 and CDR2 sequences are MNHEY and SVGEGT. The CDR3 loop reads CASSPLWGLRSYEQYF. In nucleotides, the CDR3 is TGTGCCAGCAGTCCCCTTTGGGGGTTGAGATCCTACGAGCAGTACTTC.

At least ten counts were recorded for this clonotype. The rearrangement joins TRBV12-3 or TRBV12-4 to TRBJ2-1, with 11 bases aligning to TRBD2. The CDR3 has 20 residues. Losses at the gene ends were 2 bases for V and 6 bases for J; bases not matched to a gene: 18. The CDR3 loop reads CASSLKGVTSGTLVFNEQFF. CDR3 bases: TGTGCCAGCAGTTTAAAGGGGGTGACTAGCGGGACCCTGGTTTTCAATGAGCAGTTCTTC.